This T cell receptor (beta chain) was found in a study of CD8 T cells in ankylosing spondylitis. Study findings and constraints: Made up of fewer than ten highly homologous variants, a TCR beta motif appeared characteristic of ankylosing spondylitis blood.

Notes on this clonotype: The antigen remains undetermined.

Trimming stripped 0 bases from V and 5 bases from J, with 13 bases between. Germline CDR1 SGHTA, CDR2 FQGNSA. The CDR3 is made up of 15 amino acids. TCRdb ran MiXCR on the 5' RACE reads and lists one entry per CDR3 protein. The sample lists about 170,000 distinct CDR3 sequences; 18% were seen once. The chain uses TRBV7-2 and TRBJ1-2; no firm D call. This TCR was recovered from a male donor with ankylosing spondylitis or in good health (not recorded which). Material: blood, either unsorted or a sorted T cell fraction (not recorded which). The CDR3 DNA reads TGTGCCAGCAGCTTAGCGGCAGGTGGGCCGTATGGCTACACCTTC. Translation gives CASSLAAGGPYGYTF.